The 28 T cell receptor beta chains presented below share a single source sample, sequenced in a study of cytomegalovirus exposure and HLA in healthy donors. PCR used 60 Vbeta primers and 13 Jbeta primers. Profiled with immunoSEQ multiplex PCR; TCRdb holds only in-frame clones, not every one. Among under 130,000 clones listed, just under 75% were seen once. Specimen: PBMCs. The receptors derive from a man over 45 in good health and CMV-seropositive.

The chain recombines TRBV12-5 with TRBJ2-7; a weak D match, TRBD2 (6 bases). With 5 bases removed from V and 1 base from J, the gap between germline ends came to 6 bases. CDR1 is LGHNT, CDR2 FRNRAP, per germline. The CDR3 has 12 amino acids. The CDR3 reads CASGGGSYEQYF. CDR3 DNA: TGTGCTAGTGGTGGGGGGTCCTACGAGCAGTACTTC.

The chain couples TRBV11-1 to TRBJ2-1; unclear D gene. The V gene's germline CDR1 is SGHAT and CDR2 FQDESV (reference sequence). The V gene lost 7 bases and the J gene lost 0 bases, with 10 bases spanning the gap. CDR3 size: 14 residues. CDR3 in amino acids: CASTRISSYNEQFF. DNA for the CDR3: TGTGCCAGCACCAGAATAAGCTCCTACAATGAGCAGTTCTTC.

The gene calls are TRBV6-5 and TRBJ1-2; weak D call: TRBD1 (6 bases). Germline loops: CDR1 MNHEY, CDR2 SVGAGI. There are 14 residues in the CDR3. Trimming took 5 bases from V and 2 from J, leaving 12 bases between them. The CDR3 region is CASSKGGENYGYTF. The CDR3 region has the DNA TGTGCCAGCAGTAAGGGGGGGGAGAACTATGGCTACACCTTC.

The chain is built from TRBV9 and TRBJ2-1; 11 bases map to TRBD1. This CDR3 is 16 amino acids long. Germline lookup yields CDR1 SGDLS and CDR2 YYNGEE. The junction had 11 bases not matched to a gene; V was cut back by 4 bases and J by 8 bases. The CDR3 DNA follows: TGTGCCAGCAGCTCCGTCTCCGGGACAGGGGGGGATGAGCAGTTCTTC. Protein: CASSSVSGTGGDEQFF.

This clone was recorded only once. The V gene is TRBV9, the J gene TRBJ1-2, with D perhaps matching TRBD1 (6 bases). V was clipped by 2 bases and J by 6 bases, with 11 bases between them. Per germline, CDR1 SGDLS and CDR2 YYNGEE. The CDR3 runs 13 residues. The CDR3 loop reads CASSVSGADGYTF. CDR3 DNA: TGTGCCAGCAGCGTGTCAGGGGCCGATGGCTACACCTTC.

The chain links TRBV5-4 to TRBJ2-7; a possible D gene is TRBD2 (7 bases). In germline, CDR1 is SGHNT, CDR2 YYREEE (reference sequence). This CDR3 comprises 15 residues. V was trimmed by 3 bases and J by 6 bases, leaving 19 bases between them. The CDR3 bases are TGTGCCAGCAGCTGGGGGGGGCTAAAGACCTCCGAGCAGTACTTC. This encodes CASSWGGLKTSEQYF. The full variable domain, with the rest looked up from reference TRBV5-4 and TRBJ2-7, is ETGVTQSPTHLIKTRGQQVTLRCSSQSGHNTVSWYQQALGQGPQFIFQYYREEENGRGNFPPRFSGLQFPNYSSELNVNALELDDSALYLCASSWGGLKTSEQYFGPGTRLTVT.

The chain joins TRBV28 to TRBJ2-3; 10 nucleotides match TRBD1. The CDR3 spans 16 residues. Germline lookup yields CDR1 MDHEN and CDR2 SYDVKM. J was trimmed by 3 bases and V by 3 bases; bases with no gene match: 6. The CDR3 coding sequence is TGTGCCAGCAGTTTTGTCGGACAGGGGGTTACAGATACGCAGTATTTT. Its translation is CASSFVGQGVTDTQYF. The full variable domain, in which reference TRBV28 and TRBJ2-3 provide the parts outside the CDR3, is DVKVTQSSRYLVKRTGEKVFLECVQDMDHENMFWYRQDPGLGLRLIYFSYDVKMKEKGDIPEGYSVSREKKERFSLILESASTNQTSMYLCASSFVGQGVTDTQYFGPGTRLTVL.

J is TRBJ2-3 and V is TRBV6-1, with D perhaps TRBD2 (5 bases). The V end was cut by 1 base, the J end by 2 bases, with 13 bases between. CDR1 and CDR2 from the germline V gene are MNHNS and SASEGT. The CDR3 totals 16 residues. The CDR3 nucleotides are TGTGCCAGCAGTGAAGATGCTCGCGGACTCACAGATACGCAGTATTTT. This translates into CASSEDARGLTDTQYF.

In this sample, this clone is medium-sized (0.01 to 0.1%). Other DNA variants within this sample encode the same CDR3. The J gene is TRBJ2-5, the V gene TRBV5-6, with 11 positions matching TRBD2. The CDR3 sequence is 14 residues long. V was clipped by 2 bases and J by 5 bases; unmatched bases: 2. Per the germline V gene, CDR1 is SGHDT and CDR2 is YYEEEE. In DNA, the CDR3 is TGTGCCAGCAGCTTATGGACTAGCGGGGAGACCCAGTACTTC. Residues: CASSLWTSGETQYF.

This chain uses TRBV2 with TRBJ1-4, with 9 bases aligning to TRBD1. V dropped 6 bases and J dropped 3; count of bases not matched to a gene: 17. The V gene's germline CDR1 is SNHLY and CDR2 FYNNEI. The CDR3 is made up of 19 amino acids. As DNA, the CDR3 is TGTGCCAGCAGGACATCCAGGGACAGGGAGGGAGCGGCTAATGAAAAACTGTTTTTT. Residues: CASRTSRDREGAANEKLFF.

The chain carries TRBV9 and TRBJ1-6; 11 bases are a match to TRBD1. CDR1 is SGDLS and CDR2 is YYNGEE in the germline V gene. V lost 1 base and J lost 9; bases outside the gene matches: 3. The CDR3 runs to 15 residues. In DNA, the CDR3 is TGTGCCAGCAGCGTACTGGACAGGGGGCTTTCACCCCTCCACTTT. This codes for CASSVLDRGLSPLHF. The complete variable domain, with remaining parts taken from reference TRBV9 and TRBJ1-6, reads DSGVTQTPKHLITATGQRVTLRCSPRSGDLSVYWYQQSLDQGLQFLIQYYNGEERAKGNILERFSAQQFPDLHSELNLSSLELGDSALYFCASSVLDRGLSPLHFGNGTRLTVT.

This clone was seen a single time. The J gene is TRBJ2-7, the V gene TRBV28; 10 bases fit TRBD2. Trimming at V came to 4 bases and at J to 6 bases, leaving 6 bases not matched to a gene. CDR3 length: 14 residues. The germline CDR1 and CDR2 sequences are MDHEN and SYDVKM. The CDR3 DNA reads TGTGCCAGCAGTTCAGCGGGAGGGTTAAGCGAGCAGTACTTC. Translating it yields CASSSAGGLSEQYF.

The table lists this clone with a few counts. This chain links TRBV5-6 with TRBJ1-2, with TRBD1 identical over 12 bases. Trimming cost V 4 bases and J 1 base; bases outside gene matches: 8. CDR1 is SGHDT, CDR2 YYEEEE, per germline. The CDR3 is 17 residues long. The CDR3 reads CASSPGTGGPFNYGYTF. In DNA form, the CDR3 reads TGTGCCAGCAGCCCTGGGACAGGGGGCCCGTTTAACTATGGCTACACCTTC.

The chain joins TRBV21-1 to TRBJ2-7; the table's TRBD1 call for D was not verified on the DNA. TRBV21-1 corresponds to a pseudogene. There are 16 residues in the CDR3. CDR3 DNA sequence: TGTGCCAGCAGCCTTTCCAGACAGTACCGGTCCTACGAGCAGTACTTC. This sequence encodes CASSLSRQYRSYEQYF.

This clone appeared a single time. For the CDR3, the DNA is TGTGCCAGCAGCTTTCTAGCGGGGAGAACCTACGAGCAGTACTTC. Its protein product is CASSFLAGRTYEQYF. The J gene is TRBJ2-7, the V gene TRBV11-2, with 9 bases matching TRBD2. Trimming cost V 3 bases and J 2 bases; bases outside gene matches: 5. CDR1 is SGHAT and CDR2 is FQNNGV in the germline V gene. The CDR3 is 15 residues long.

This sequence joins TRBV5-1 and TRBJ2-2; D is ambiguous. V was pared by 1 base and J by 4 bases, with 5 bases between. This CDR3 spans 13 amino acids. Germline CDR1 SGHRS, CDR2 YFSETQ. DNA of the CDR3: TGCGCCAGCAGCTTGTCCGTCACCGGGGAGCTGTTTTTT. This codes for CASSLSVTGELFF.

The chain joins TRBV5-1 to TRBJ2-1; D might be TRBD1 (5 bases). Germline V gene sequence: CDR1 SGHRS, CDR2 YFSETQ. The CDR3 contains 16 residues. Trimming cost V 6 bases and J 2 bases, with 18 bases left between them. The CDR3 nucleotides read TGCGCCAGCACCTCAGGGTCTTCTAGGACCTACAATGAGCAGTTCTTC. Its protein is CASTSGSSRTYNEQFF.

V gene TRBV12-5 combines with J gene TRBJ1-1; a possible D gene is TRBD1 (6 bases). V was trimmed by 5 bases and J by 1 base, leaving 11 bases between them. The CDR3 loop spans 14 amino acids. Germline V gives CDR1 LGHNT, CDR2 FRNRAP. In DNA form, the CDR3 reads TGTGCTAGTGGTCCCTGGACAGCGAACACTGAAGCTTTCTTT. Amino acids: CASGPWTANTEAFF. The whole variable domain, remainder taken from reference TRBV12-5 and TRBJ1-1, is DARVTQTPRHKVTEMGQEVTMRCQPILGHNTVFWYRQTMMQGLELLAYFRNRAPLDDSGMPKDRFSAEMPDATLATLKIQPSEPRDSAVYFCASGPWTANTEAFFGQGTRLTVV.

This clone was seen more than once but under ten times. This chain connects TRBV19 to TRBJ2-3; TRBD2 agrees at 7 bases. This CDR3 is 16 amino acids long. V trimming: 3 bases; J trimming: 4 bases; junction bases outside the gene matches: 10. Per the germline V gene, CDR1 is LNHDA and CDR2 is SQIVND (reference sequence). Here the CDR3 DNA reads TGTGCCAGTAGTATCCGGGAGACGGGAGGATCAGATACGCAGTATTTT. Translating gives CASSIRETGGSDTQYF.

This sequence joins TRBV30 and TRBJ2-7, with no clear D. V was clipped by 3 bases and J by 3 bases, with 12 bases between them. CDR1 GTSNPN and CDR2 SVGIG come from the germline V gene (reference sequence). There are 13 residues in the CDR3. The CDR3 DNA follows: TGTGCCTGGAGGGCCTTCCCCCACTACGAGCAGTACTTC. The encoded protein is CAWRAFPHYEQYF.

This clone was counted a single time. The chain uses TRBV19 and TRBJ1-2; 7 bases align to TRBD1. The CDR3 has 18 residues. Trimming cost V 5 bases and J 6 bases; bases outside gene matches: 21. Looked up from germline, CDR1 is LNHDA and CDR2 is SQIVND (reference sequence). The CDR3 bases are TGTGCCAGTAGTTGGTATTCGACAGGGTTTTGGTTATTGGATGGCTACACCTTC. Protein: CASSWYSTGFWLLDGYTF.

This chain connects TRBV7-2 to TRBJ2-5; TRBD2 matches 12 bases. The V and J ends lost 1 base and 5 bases, in that order; junction bases with no gene match: 8. Germline-derived CDR1 and CDR2 are SGHTA and FQGNSA. The CDR3 spans 17 residues. CDR3: CASSLGPSGGAGETQYF. The CDR3, as DNA: TGTGCCAGCAGCTTAGGTCCTAGCGGGGGGGCCGGGGAGACCCAGTACTTC. Supplemented by reference TRBV7-2 and TRBJ2-5, the full variable domain reads GAGVSQSPSNKVTEKGKDVELRCDPISGHTALYWYRQSLGQGLEFLIYFQGNSAPDKSGLPSDRFSAERTGGSVSTLTIQRTQQEDSAVYLCASSLGPSGGAGETQYFGPGTRLLVL.

This clone was picked up a small number of times. The gene calls are TRBV14 and TRBJ2-7; D not certain. This CDR3 region has 13 residues. Germline V lookup: CDR1 SGHDN, CDR2 FVKESK. V shed 8 bases and J shed 3 bases, with 14 bases lying between them. The CDR3 nucleotides read TGTGCCAGCGCCATTTCCGTGAGCTACGAGCAGTACTTC. Protein sequence: CASAISVSYEQYF.

The V call is TRBV6-1, the J call TRBJ2-1; 8 nucleotides agree with TRBD2. V dropped 2 bases and J dropped 6; count of bases not matched to a gene: 3. CDR3 length: 14 amino acids. Germline V gives CDR1 MNHNS, CDR2 SASEGT. CDR3 sequence: CASSETLAGNEQFF. The CDR3 DNA reads TGTGCCAGCAGTGAAACTCTAGCGGGCAATGAGCAGTTCTTC.

The chain carries TRBV5-6 and TRBJ2-7; 7 bases agree with TRBD1. The CDR3 contains 14 residues. Trimming took 4 bases from V and 3 from J; bases not matched to a gene: 7. Germline-derived CDR1 and CDR2 are SGHDT and YYEEEE. The CDR3 loop is CASSPIGQDYEQYF. The CDR3 DNA reads as TGTGCCAGCAGCCCGATCGGACAGGACTACGAGCAGTACTTC. The full variable domain, completed using reference TRBV5-6 and TRBJ2-7, is DAGVTQSPTHLIKTRGQQVTLRCSPKSGHDTVSWYQQALGQGPQFIFQYYEEEERQRGNFPDRFSGHQFPNYSSELNVNALLLGDSALYLCASSPIGQDYEQYFGPGTRLTVT.

The chain combines TRBV5-1 with TRBJ1-1; perhaps TRBD1 as D (6 bases). V was trimmed by 0 bases and J by 5 bases, leaving 17 bases between them. The CDR3 is 16 residues long. Germline CDR1 reads SGHRS; CDR2 reads YFSETQ. The CDR3 protein is CASSLDSLDSRTEAFF. DNA of the CDR3: TGCGCCAGCAGCTTGGATAGTCTGGACAGCAGGACTGAAGCTTTCTTT.

This chain joins TRBV11-3 and TRBJ2-1; no clear D gene. This CDR3 region has 9 residues. Germline V gene lookup returns CDR1 SGHNT and CDR2 YENEEA. The V and J ends lost 11 bases and 9 bases respectively, with 8 bases between them. CDR3 sequence: CARVGEQFF. CDR3 coding DNA: TGTGCCCGAGTTGGTGAGCAGTTCTTC.

The gene calls are TRBV6-6 and TRBJ1-5; D is ambiguous. Germline assignment: CDR1 MNHNY and CDR2 SVGAGI (reference sequence). Trimming stripped 0 bases from V and 7 bases from J, with 13 bases between. This CDR3 spans 15 amino acids. DNA for the CDR3: TGTGCCAGCAGTTACTCGAGCGGGGTAAAACAGCCCCAGCATTTT. It yields the protein CASSYSSGVKQPQHF.